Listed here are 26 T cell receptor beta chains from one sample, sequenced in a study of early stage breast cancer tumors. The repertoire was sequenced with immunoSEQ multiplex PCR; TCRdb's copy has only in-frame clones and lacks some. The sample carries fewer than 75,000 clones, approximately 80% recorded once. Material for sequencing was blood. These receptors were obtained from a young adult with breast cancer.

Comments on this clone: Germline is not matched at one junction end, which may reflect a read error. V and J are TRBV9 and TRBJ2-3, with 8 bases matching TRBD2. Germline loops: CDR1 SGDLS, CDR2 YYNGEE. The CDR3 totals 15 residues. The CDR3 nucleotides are TGTGCCAGCAGCGTAGGAAGACCCGGGGGGGATACACAGTATTTT. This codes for CASSVGRPGGDTQYF. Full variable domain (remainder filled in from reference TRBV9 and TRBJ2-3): DSGVTQTPKHLITATGQRVTLRCSPRSGDLSVYWYQQSLDQGLQFLIQYYNGEERAKGNILERFSAQQFPDLHSELNLSSLELGDSALYFCASSVGRPGGDTQYFGPGTRLTVL.

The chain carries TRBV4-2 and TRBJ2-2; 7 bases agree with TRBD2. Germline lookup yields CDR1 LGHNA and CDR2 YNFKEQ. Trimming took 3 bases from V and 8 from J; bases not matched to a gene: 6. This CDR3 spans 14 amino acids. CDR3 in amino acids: CASSQPTSAGELFF. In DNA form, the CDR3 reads TGTGCCAGCAGCCAGCCTACTAGCGCTGGGGAGCTGTTTTTT.

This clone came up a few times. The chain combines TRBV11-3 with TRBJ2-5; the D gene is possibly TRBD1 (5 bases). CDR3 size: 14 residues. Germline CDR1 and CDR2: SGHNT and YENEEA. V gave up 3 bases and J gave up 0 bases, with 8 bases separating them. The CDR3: CASSLTENQETQYF. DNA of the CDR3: TGTGCCAGCAGCTTGACAGAGAACCAAGAGACCCAGTACTTC.

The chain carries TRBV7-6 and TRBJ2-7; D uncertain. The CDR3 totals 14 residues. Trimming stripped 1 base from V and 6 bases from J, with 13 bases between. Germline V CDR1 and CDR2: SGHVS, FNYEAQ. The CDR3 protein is CASSLGPRLGEQYF. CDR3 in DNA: TGTGCCAGCAGCTTAGGCCCCCGATTGGGCGAGCAGTACTTC.

The CDR3 DNA reads TGTGCCAGCAGTGGGGCGCTAGCGGGAGTCTTAAATACGCAGTATTTT. Its translation is CASSGALAGVLNTQYF. The rearrangement links TRBV2 to TRBJ2-3, with 10 bases that match TRBD2. CDR3 length equals 16 residues. Germline CDR1 is SNHLY and CDR2 is FYNNEI. Trimming took 4 bases from V and 7 from J; bases not matched to a gene: 11.

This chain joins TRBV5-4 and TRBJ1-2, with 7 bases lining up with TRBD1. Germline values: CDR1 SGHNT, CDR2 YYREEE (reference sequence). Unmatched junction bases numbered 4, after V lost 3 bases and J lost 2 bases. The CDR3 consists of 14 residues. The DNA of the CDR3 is TGTGCCAGCAGCTCATCGACAGGGAACTATGGCTACACCTTC. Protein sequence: CASSSSTGNYGYTF.

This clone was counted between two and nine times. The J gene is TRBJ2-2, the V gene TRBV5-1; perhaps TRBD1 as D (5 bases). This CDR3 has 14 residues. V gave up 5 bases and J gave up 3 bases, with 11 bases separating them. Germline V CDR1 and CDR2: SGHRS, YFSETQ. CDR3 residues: CASRRGTDTGELFF. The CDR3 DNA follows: TGCGCCAGCAGAAGGGGTACGGACACCGGGGAGCTGTTTTTT.

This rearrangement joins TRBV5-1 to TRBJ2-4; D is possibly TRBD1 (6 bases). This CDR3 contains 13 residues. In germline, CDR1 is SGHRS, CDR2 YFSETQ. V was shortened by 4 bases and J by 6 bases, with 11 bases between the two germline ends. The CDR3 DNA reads TGCGCCAGCAGCACAGCACAGGGAAACATTCAGTACTTC. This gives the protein CASSTAQGNIQYF.

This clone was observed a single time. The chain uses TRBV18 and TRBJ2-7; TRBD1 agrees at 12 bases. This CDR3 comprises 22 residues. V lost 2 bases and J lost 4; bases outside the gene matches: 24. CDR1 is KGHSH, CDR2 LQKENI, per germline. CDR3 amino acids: CASSPWISPVGTGGNSVYEQYF. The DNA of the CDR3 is TGTGCCAGCTCACCATGGATCTCACCGGTTGGGACAGGGGGCAACTCGGTTTACGAGCAGTACTTC. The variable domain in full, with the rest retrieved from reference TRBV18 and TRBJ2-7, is NAGVMQNPRHLVRRRGQEARLRCSPMKGHSHVYWYRQLPEEGLKFMVYLQKENIIDESGMPKERFSAEFPKEGPSILRIQQVVRGDSAAYFCASSPWISPVGTGGNSVYEQYFGPGTRLTVT.

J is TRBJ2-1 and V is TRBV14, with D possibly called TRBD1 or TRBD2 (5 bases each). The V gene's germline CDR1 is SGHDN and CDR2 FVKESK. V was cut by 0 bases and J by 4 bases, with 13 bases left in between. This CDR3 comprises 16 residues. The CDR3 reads CASSQEPGSRYNEQFF. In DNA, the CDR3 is TGTGCCAGCAGCCAAGAGCCAGGGAGCCGATACAATGAGCAGTTCTTC. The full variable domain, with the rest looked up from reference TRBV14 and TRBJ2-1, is EAGVTQFPSHSVIEKGQTVTLRCDPISGHDNLYWYRRVMGKEIKFLLHFVKESKQDESGMPNNRFLAERTGGTYSTLKVQPAELEDSGVYFCASSQEPGSRYNEQFFGPGTRLTVL.

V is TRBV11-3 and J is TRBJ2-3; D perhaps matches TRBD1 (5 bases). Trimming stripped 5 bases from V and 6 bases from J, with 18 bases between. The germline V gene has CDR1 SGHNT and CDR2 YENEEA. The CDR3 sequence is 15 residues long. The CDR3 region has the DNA TGTGCCAGCAGCGTAGGGGTGTCCAGTCTGGATACGCAGTATTTT. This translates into CASSVGVSSLDTQYF.

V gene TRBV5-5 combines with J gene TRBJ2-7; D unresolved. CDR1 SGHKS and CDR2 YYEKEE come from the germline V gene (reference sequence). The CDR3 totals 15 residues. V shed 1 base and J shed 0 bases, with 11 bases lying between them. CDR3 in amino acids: CASSLSGRSSYEQYF. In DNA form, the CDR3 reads TGTGCCAGCAGCTTGTCGGGCAGGAGCTCCTACGAGCAGTACTTC.

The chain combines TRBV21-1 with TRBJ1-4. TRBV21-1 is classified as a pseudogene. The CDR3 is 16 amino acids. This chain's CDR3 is CASSLSRDKENEKLFF. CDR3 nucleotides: TGTGCCAGCAGCTTGTCGCGGGACAAAGAAAATGAAAAACTGTTTTTT.

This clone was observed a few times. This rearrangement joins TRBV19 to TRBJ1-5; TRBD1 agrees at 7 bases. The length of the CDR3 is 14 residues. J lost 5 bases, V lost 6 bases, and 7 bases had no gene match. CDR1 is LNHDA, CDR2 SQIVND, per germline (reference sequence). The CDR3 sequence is CASRPWDSYQPQHF. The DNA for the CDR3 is TGTGCCAGTAGGCCCTGGGACAGTTATCAGCCCCAGCATTTT.

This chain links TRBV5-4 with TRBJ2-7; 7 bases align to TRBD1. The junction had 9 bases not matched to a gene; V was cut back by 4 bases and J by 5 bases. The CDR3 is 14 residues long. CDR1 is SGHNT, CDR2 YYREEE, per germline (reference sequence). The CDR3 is CASSLTGTHDEQYF. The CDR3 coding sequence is TGTGCCAGCAGCCTGACAGGGACCCACGACGAGCAGTACTTC.

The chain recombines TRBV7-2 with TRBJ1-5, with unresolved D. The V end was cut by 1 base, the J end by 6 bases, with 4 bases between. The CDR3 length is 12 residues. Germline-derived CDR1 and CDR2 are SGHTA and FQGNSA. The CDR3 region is CASSLDGQPQHF. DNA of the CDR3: TGTGCCAGCAGCTTAGACGGTCAGCCCCAGCATTTT. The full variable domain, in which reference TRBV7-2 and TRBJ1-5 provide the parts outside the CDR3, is GAGVSQSPSNKVTEKGKDVELRCDPISGHTALYWYRQSLGQGLEFLIYFQGNSAPDKSGLPSDRFSAERTGGSVSTLTIQRTQQEDSAVYLCASSLDGQPQHFGDGTRLSIL.

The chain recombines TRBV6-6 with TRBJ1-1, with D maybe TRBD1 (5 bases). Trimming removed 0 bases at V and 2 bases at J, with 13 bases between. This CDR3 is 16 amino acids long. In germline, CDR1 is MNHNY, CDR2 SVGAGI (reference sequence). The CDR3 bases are TGTGCCAGCAGTTACTCGGGAACGGGACGTAACACTGAAGCTTTCTTT. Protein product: CASSYSGTGRNTEAFF.

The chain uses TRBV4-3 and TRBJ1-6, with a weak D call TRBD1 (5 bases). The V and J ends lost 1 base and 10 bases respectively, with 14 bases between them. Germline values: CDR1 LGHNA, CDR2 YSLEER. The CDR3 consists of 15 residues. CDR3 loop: CASSQGGGVSSPLHF. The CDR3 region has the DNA TGCGCCAGCAGCCAAGGTGGGGGGGTAAGCTCACCCCTCCACTTT.

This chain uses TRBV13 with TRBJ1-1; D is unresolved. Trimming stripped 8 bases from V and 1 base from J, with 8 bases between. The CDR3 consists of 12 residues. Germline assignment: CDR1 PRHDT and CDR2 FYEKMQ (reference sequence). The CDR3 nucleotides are TGTGCCAGCTCTCGGACGAACACTGAAGCTTTCTTT. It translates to CASSRTNTEAFF.

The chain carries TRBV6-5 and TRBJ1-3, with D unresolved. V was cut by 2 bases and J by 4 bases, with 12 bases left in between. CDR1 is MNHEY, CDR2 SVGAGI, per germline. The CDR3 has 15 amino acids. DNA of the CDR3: TGTGCCAGCAGTTACGCGGTATCGTCAGGAAACACCATATATTTT. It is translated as CASSYAVSSGNTIYF.

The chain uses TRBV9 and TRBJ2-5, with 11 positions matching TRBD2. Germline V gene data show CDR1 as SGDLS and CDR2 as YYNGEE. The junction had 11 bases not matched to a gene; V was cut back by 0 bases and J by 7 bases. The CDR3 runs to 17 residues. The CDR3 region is CASSVDPGTSGHWTQYF. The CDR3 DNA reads TGTGCCAGCAGCGTAGATCCAGGGACTAGCGGCCATTGGACCCAGTACTTC.

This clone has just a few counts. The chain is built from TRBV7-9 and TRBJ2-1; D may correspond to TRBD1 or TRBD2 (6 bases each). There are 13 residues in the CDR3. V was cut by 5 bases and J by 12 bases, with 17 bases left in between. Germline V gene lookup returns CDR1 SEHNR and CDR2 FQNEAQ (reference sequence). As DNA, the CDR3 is TGTGCCAGCAGCACCCGGGGGCCTTTGACGCAGTTCTTC. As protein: CASSTRGPLTQFF.

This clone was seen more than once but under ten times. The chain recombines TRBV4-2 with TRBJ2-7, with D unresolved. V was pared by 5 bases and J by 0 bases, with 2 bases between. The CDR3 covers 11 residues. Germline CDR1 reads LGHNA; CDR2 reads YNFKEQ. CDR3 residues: CASSNSYEQYF. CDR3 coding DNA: TGTGCCAGCAGCAACTCCTACGAGCAGTACTTC.

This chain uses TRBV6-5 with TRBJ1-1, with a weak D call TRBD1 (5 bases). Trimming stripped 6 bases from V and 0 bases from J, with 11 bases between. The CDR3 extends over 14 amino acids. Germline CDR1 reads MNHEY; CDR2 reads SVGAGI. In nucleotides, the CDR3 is TGTGCCAGCAGCAGGACATCCTTGAACACTGAAGCTTTCTTT. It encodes CASSRTSLNTEAFF.

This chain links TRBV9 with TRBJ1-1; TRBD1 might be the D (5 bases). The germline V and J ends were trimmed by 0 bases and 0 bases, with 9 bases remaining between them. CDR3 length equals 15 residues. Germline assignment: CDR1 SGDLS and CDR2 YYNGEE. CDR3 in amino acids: CASSVGGTVNTEAFF. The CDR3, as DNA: TGTGCCAGCAGCGTAGGAGGGACGGTGAACACTGAAGCTTTCTTT. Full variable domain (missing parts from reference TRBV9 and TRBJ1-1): DSGVTQTPKHLITATGQRVTLRCSPRSGDLSVYWYQQSLDQGLQFLIQYYNGEERAKGNILERFSAQQFPDLHSELNLSSLELGDSALYFCASSVGGTVNTEAFFGQGTRLTVV.

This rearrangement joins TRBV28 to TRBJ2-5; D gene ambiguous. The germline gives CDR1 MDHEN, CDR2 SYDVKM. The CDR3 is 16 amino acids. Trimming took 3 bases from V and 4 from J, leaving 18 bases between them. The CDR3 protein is CASSFSNPEWSETQYF. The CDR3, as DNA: TGTGCCAGCAGTTTCTCAAACCCCGAGTGGTCAGAGACCCAGTACTTC.